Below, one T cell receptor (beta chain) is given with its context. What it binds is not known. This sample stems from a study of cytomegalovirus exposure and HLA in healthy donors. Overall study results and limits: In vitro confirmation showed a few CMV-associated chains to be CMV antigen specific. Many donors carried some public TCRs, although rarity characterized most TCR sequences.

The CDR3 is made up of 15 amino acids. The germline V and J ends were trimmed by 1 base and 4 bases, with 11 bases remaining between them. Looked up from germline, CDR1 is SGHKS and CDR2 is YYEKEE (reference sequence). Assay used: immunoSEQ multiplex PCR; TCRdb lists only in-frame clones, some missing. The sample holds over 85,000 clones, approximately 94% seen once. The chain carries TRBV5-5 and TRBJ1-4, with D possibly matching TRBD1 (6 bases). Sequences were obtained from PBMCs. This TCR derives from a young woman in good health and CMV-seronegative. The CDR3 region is CASSLRGRGNEKLFF. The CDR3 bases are TGTGCCAGCAGCTTGAGGGGGAGGGGTAATGAAAAACTGTTTTTT.